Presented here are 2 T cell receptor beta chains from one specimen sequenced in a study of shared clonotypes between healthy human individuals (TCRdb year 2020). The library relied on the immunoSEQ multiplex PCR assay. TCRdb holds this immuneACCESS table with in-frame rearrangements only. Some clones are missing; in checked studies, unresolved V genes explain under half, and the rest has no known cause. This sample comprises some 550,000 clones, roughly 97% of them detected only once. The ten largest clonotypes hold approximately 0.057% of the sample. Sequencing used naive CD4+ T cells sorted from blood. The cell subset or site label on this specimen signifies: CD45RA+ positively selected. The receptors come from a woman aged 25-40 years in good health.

CDR3 DNA: TGTGCCAGCAGTCGCGGACAGGGGGCGACTCAGCCCCAGCATTTT. It translates to CASSRGQGATQPQHF. The rearrangement joins TRBV28 to TRBJ1-5, with 11 bases fitting TRBD1. The CDR3 contains 15 residues. Germline trimming cut 5 bases from V and 6 bases from J; bases unmatched to any gene: 6. Germline V gene sequence: CDR1 MDHEN, CDR2 SYDVKM.

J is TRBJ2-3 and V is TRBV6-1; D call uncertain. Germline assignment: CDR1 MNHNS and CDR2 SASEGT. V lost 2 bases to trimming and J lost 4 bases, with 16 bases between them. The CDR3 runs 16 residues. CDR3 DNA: TGTGCCAGCAGTGAAATTGGCAGCTTGGGCGCAGATACGCAGTATTTT. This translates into CASSEIGSLGADTQYF.